This entry describes one T cell receptor (beta chain). This sample is drawn from a study of human versus mouse CDR3 diversity and MHC coevolution. Produced via immunoSEQ multiplex PCR; TCRdb's table is partial and in-frame only. The sample records 60,000 to 95,000 clones, less than 95% being singletons. Deletions cut 3 bases from V and 1 base from J, with 16 bases between. The CDR3 is 18 residues long. The germline CDR1 and CDR2 sequences are SGHAT and FQNNGV. The chain uses TRBV11-2 and TRBJ2-6, with a tentative D call TRBD1 (7 bases). This TCR derives from a person aged 30-70 years in good health. Sequencing used naive CD4+ T cells from blood. Regarding subset: CD45RO-negative CD62L-positive naive CD4 T cells. In DNA form, the CDR3 reads TGTGCCAGCAGCTTGGAGGGGGCGCGATTTTCTGGGGCCAACGTCCTGACTTTC. Protein product: CASSLEGARFSGANVLTF.